This T cell receptor (beta chain) was identified in a study of shared clonotypes between healthy human individuals. The study, taken as a whole, reports: Only blood was sampled; tissue repertoires likely differ. Large sequencing depth failed to make sorted-subset sequencing complete, rarefaction showed. Genetic and exposure-history diversity was limited by the small donor number.

The repertoire was sequenced with immunoSEQ multiplex PCR; TCRdb's copy has only in-frame clones and lacks some. This sample has 2.3 million or so clones, with 80% to 95% found just once. Trimming at V came to 6 bases and at J to 0 bases, leaving 10 bases not matched to a gene. Per germline, CDR1 LNHDA and CDR2 SQIVND (reference sequence). The CDR3 length is 16 residues. The study drew its donors from healthy HIV-negative adults without recent acute infections or vaccinations. Worth noting for this clone: Antigen: not known.

The chain joins TRBV19 to TRBJ2-7, with TRBD2 matching 8 bases. This receptor was identified in a young man in good health. Some clones in this sample may be carry-over from other donors' samples. Source material: naive CD4+ T cells from PBMCs. Regarding subset: CD45RA+ positively selected. The CDR3 region is CASRGPGLGDSYEQYF. CDR3 DNA: TGTGCCAGTAGGGGACCGGGACTAGGGGACTCCTACGAGCAGTACTTC.